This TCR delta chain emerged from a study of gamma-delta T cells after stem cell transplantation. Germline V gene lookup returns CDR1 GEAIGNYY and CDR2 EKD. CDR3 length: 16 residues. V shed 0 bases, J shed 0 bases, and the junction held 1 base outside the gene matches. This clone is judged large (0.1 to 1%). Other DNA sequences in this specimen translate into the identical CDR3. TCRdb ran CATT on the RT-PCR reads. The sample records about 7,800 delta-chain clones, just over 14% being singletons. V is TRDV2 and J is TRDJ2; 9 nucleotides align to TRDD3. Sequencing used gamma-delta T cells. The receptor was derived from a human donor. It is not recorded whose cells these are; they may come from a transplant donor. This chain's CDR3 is CACDTVGDTLTAQLFF. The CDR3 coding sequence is TGTGCCTGTGACACCGTGGGGGATACTTTGACAGCACAACTCTTCTTT.